A single sample is the source of the 6 T cell receptor beta chains below, sequenced in a study of OX40 agonist ivuxolimab in advanced cancers. Library generation was performed with the immunoSEQ multiplex PCR assay. The source is immuneACCESS, and TCRdb retained only in-frame sequences with V and J called. Part of the clones is not carried over; for the studies checked, unresolved V genes explain less than half of this, and the remainder is unexplained. Here the sample has around 80,000 clones; approximately 86% occur a single time. Around 0.94% of the sample rests with the top ten. The material was CD4+ or CD8+ T cells sorted from blood, obtained in a trial of the OX40 agonist ivuxolimab. The receptors were gathered from an adult with an advanced solid tumor such as melanoma, head and neck, liver or kidney cancer.

This clone was detected a few times. The sample holds other DNA sequences that translate to the same CDR3. CDR3 protein: CASSPQGKNTEAFF. The CDR3 DNA is TGTGCCAGCAGCCCCCAGGGGAAGAACACTGAAGCTTTCTTT. The rearrangement links TRBV2 to TRBJ1-1; TRBD1 might be the D (6 bases). Trimming took off 6 bases at V and 1 base at J, with 12 bases between the two ends. The V gene's germline CDR1 is SNHLY and CDR2 FYNNEI. This CDR3 contains 14 residues.

The chain recombines TRBV29-1 with TRBJ2-1; 12 positions match TRBD2. CDR3 size: 14 residues. Trimming at V came to 6 bases and at J to 7 bases, leaving 7 bases not matched to a gene. CDR1 and CDR2 (germline): SQVTM, ANQGSEA. The CDR3 DNA is TGCAGCGTGTGGACTAGCGGGAATCTAAATGAGCAGTTCTTC. Encoded protein: CSVWTSGNLNEQFF.

V is TRBV7-2 and J is TRBJ2-7, with 7 bases aligning to TRBD2. CDR1 and CDR2 from the germline V gene are SGHTA and FQGNSA. CDR3 length: 13 amino acids. J was trimmed by 6 bases and V by 3 bases; bases with no gene match: 5. The CDR3 spells CASSFEGRAEQYF. As DNA, the CDR3 is TGTGCCAGCAGCTTTGAGGGGAGGGCCGAGCAGTACTTC.

V and J are TRBV14 and TRBJ2-5; D may be TRBD1 or TRBD2 (5 bases each). This CDR3 has 13 residues. Per the germline V gene, CDR1 is SGHDN and CDR2 is FVKESK. The V and J ends lost 4 bases and 5 bases respectively, with 11 bases between them. The chain's CDR3 is CASSRRWGETQYF. The CDR3 DNA reads TGTGCCAGCAGCCGAAGATGGGGGGAGACCCAGTACTTC.

The rearrangement links TRBV11-3 to TRBJ2-7, with 10 bases identical to TRBD2. Germline CDR1 reads SGHNT; CDR2 reads YENEEA. This CDR3 is 15 amino acids long. The ends lost 1 base at V and 4 bases at J; junction bases unmatched: 4. This chain's CDR3 is CASSLGASGSYEQYF. The CDR3 bases are TGTGCCAGCAGCTTAGGGGCTAGCGGGAGTTACGAGCAGTACTTC.

The rearrangement uses TRBV6-6 and TRBJ1-2; no firm D call. V was pared by 2 bases and J by 8 bases, with 18 bases between. The CDR3 has 15 amino acids. Germline V CDR1 and CDR2: MNHNY, SVGAGI (reference sequence). CDR3 region: CASSYGAWGGEGYTF. The CDR3 DNA is TGTGCCAGCAGTTACGGAGCGTGGGGTGGGGAAGGCTACACCTTC.